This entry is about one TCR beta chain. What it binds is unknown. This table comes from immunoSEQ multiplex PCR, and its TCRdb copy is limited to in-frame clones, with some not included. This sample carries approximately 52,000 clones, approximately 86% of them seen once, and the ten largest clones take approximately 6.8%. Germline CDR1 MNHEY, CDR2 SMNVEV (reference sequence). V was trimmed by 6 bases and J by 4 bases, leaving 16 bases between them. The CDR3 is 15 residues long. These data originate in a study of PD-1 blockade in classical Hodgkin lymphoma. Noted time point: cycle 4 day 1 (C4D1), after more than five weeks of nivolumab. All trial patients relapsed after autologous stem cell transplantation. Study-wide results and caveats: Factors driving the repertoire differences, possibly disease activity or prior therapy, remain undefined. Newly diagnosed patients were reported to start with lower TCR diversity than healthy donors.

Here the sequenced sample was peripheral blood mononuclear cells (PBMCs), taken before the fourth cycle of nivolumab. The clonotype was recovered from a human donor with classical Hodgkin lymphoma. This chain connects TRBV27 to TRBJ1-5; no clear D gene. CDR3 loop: CASRSRWAGNQPQHF. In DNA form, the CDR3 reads TGTGCCAGCAGATCAAGATGGGCGGGTAATCAGCCCCAGCATTTT.